A selection of T cell receptor beta chains follows, all from one sample in a study of cytomegalovirus exposure and HLA in healthy donors. Profiling relied on immunoSEQ multiplex PCR, and the TCRdb table lists in-frame clones only, not all of them. The table lists about 160,000 clones. Input material: PBMCs. The receptors stem from a man aged 30 to 45 in good health and CMV-seronegative. The CDR3 runs from the conserved cysteine through the conserved F or W. The D gene is left open where the match is weak.

TRBJ2-7 . TRBV4-2 CASSQDNGRVGEQYF TGTGCCAGCAGCCAAGATAACGGCAGGGTGGGGGAGCAGTACTTC
TRBJ2-2 TRBD1 TRBV10-2 CASSEGTGVTGELFF TGCGCCAGCAGTGAGGGGACAGGGGTCACCGGGGAGCTGTTTTTT
TRBJ1-2 . TRBV4-3 CASSQEQGKVGGYTF TGCGCCAGCAGCCAAGAGCAGGGGAAGGTAGGCGGCTACACCTTC
TRBJ2-7 TRBD2 TRBV11-2 CASSAGTSGLYEQYF TGTGCCAGCAGCGCCGGGACTAGCGGGTTGTACGAGCAGTACTTC
TRBJ2-5 . TRBV5-4 CASAQGGKAVQETQYF TGTGCCAGCGCGCAGGGCGGTAAGGCCGTCCAAGAGACCCAGTACTTC
TRBJ1-2 . TRBV28 CASSDAGQLLSYGYTF TGTGCCAGCAGTGACGCCGGACAGCTCCTGAGCTATGGCTACACCTTC
TRBJ1-5 . TRBV7-9 CASSPSLNQPQHF TGTGCCAGCAGCCCGAGTTTGAATCAGCCCCAGCATTTT
TRBJ1-5 . TRBV7-9 CASSLGQYSNQPQHF TGTGCCAGCAGCTTAGGACAATACAGCAATCAGCCCCAGCATTTT
TRBJ1-2 . TRBV28 CASLTETYGYTF TGTGCCAGCCTGACAGAAACCTATGGCTACACCTTC
TRBJ1-1 . TRBV9 CASSPPLGWEAFF TGTGCCAGCAGCCCCCCCCTCGGGTGGGAAGCTTTCTTT
TRBJ2-7 . TRBV7-2 CASSLVSTSEFEQYF TGTGCCAGCAGCTTAGTGTCGACTAGTGAGTTCGAGCAGTACTTC
TRBJ1-3 . TRBV5-1 CASSLVGGPGNTIYF TGCGCCAGCAGCTTGGTGGGGGGACCTGGAAACACCATATATTTT
TRBJ1-5 TRBD1 TRBV19 CASSRRGTGGLKGSIQPQHF TGTGCCAGTAGTAGACGCGGGACAGGGGGCCTCAAGGGTAGTATTCAGCCCCAGCATTTT
TRBJ2-5 TRBD1 TRBV25-1 CASSLPGQGQETQYF TGTGCCAGCAGTCTCCCCGGACAGGGGCAAGAGACCCAGTACTTC
TRBJ2-5 TRBD2 TRBV4-3 CASSQEVTSGALQETQYF TGCGCCAGCAGCCAAGAAGTGACTAGCGGGGCCCTCCAAGAGACCCAGTACTTC
TRBJ2-7 TRBD2 TRBV9 CASSVTSGLPSYEQYF TGTGCCAGCAGCGTAACTAGCGGGCTTCCTTCCTACGAGCAGTACTTC
TRBJ2-7 TRBD1 TRBV6-5 CASSPTGDRGHEQYF TGTGCCAGCAGTCCAACCGGGGACAGGGGCCACGAGCAGTACTTC
TRBJ2-7 TRBD1 TRBV6-5 CASRADRVGEQYF TGTGCCAGCAGGGCGGACAGGGTGGGAGAGCAGTACTTC
TRBJ2-3 . TRBV19 CASRLEFSTDTQYF TGTGCCAGTCGACTGGAGTTTAGCACAGATACGCAGTATTTT
TRBJ2-1 TRBD2 TRBV6-4 CASSDLAVSYNEQFF TGTGCCAGCAGTGATCTAGCGGTCTCCTACAATGAGCAGTTCTTC
TRBJ2-5 TRBD2 TRBV19 CASSQTSGIYETQYF TGTGCCAGTAGCCAGACTAGCGGGATATATGAGACCCAGTACTTC
TRBJ2-2 . TRBV25-1 CASSEYKGGGPRTGELFF TGTGCCAGCAGTGAATATAAAGGGGGAGGGCCTCGCACCGGGGAGCTGTTTTTT
TRBJ1-6 . TRBV4-3 CASSSRGSSYNSPLHF TGCGCCAGCAGCTCGCGAGGGAGCTCCTATAATTCACCCCTCCACTTT
TRBJ1-2 TRBD1 TRBV28 CASSFRDRHYGYTF TGTGCCAGCAGTTTCCGGGACAGACACTATGGCTACACCTTC
TRBJ2-1 TRBD2 TRBV6-1 CASTRTSGDYNEQFF TGTGCCAGCACCCGAACTAGCGGAGACTACAATGAGCAGTTCTTC
TRBJ2-1 TRBD2 TRBV9 CASSVDIGRASNEQFF TGTGCCAGCAGCGTAGACATCGGGAGGGCCTCAAATGAGCAGTTCTTC
TRBJ2-1 TRBD2 TRBV9 CASSLGTSGNEQFF TGTGCCAGCAGCCTGGGGACTAGCGGCAATGAGCAGTTCTTC
TRBJ2-4 TRBD1 TRBV27 CASSSQGAETWGIQYF TGTGCCAGCAGTTCACAGGGGGCAGAAACCTGGGGCATTCAGTACTTC
TRBJ2-7 . TRBV7-9 CASSPATRLDEQYF TGTGCCAGCAGCCCGGCCACACGACTAGACGAGCAGTACTTC
TRBJ1-3 . TRBV6-6 CASSSGSGNTIYF TGTGCCAGCAGTTCGGGCTCTGGAAACACCATATATTTT
TRBJ2-1 . TRBV5-1 CASSLDIYNEQFF TGCGCCAGCAGCTTGGACATCTACAATGAGCAGTTCTTC
TRBJ2-2 TRBD2 TRBV19 CASSKTGLAEVRNTGELFF TGTGCCAGTAGTAAGACGGGACTAGCGGAGGTGCGGAACACCGGGGAGCTGTTTTTT
TRBJ2-3 TRBD1 TRBV5-4 CASSPRTGSADTQYF TGTGCCAGCAGCCCCCGGACAGGGTCGGCAGATACGCAGTATTTT
TRBJ1-2 . TRBV6-5 CASNKQGGYYGYTF TGTGCCAGCAACAAACAGGGAGGGTACTATGGCTACACCTTC
TRBJ2-1 TRBD2 TRBV2 CASSEGASGENEQFF TGTGCCAGCAGTGAAGGGGCTAGCGGGGAAAATGAGCAGTTCTTC
TRBJ2-7 . TRBV18 CASSGGTYEQYF TGTGCCAGCTCGGGGGGAACCTACGAGCAGTACTTC
TRBJ2-3 . TRBV6-5 CASRATGGTQYF TGTGCCAGCAGGGCTACAGGTGGCACGCAGTATTTT
TRBJ2-1 TRBD2 TRBV6-1 CASSEGLAFSYNEQFF TGTGCCAGCAGTGAAGGACTAGCGTTTTCCTACAATGAGCAGTTCTTC
TRBJ2-7 . TRBV10-1 CASSTGTWPYEQYF TGCGCCAGCAGCACCGGGACTTGGCCCTACGAGCAGTACTTC
TRBJ1-1 . TRBV6-6 CASSYRTAVEAFF TGTGCCAGCAGTTACCGGACAGCCGTTGAAGCTTTCTTT
TRBJ2-3 TRBD2 TRBV11-3 CASSPRLAGPDTQYF TGTGCCAGCAGCCCGCGACTAGCGGGACCAGATACGCAGTATTTT
TRBJ2-5 . TRBV14 CASSPGQGTRGEQYF TGTGCCAGCAGCCCAGGACAGGGAACACGGGGGGAGCAGTACTTC
TRBJ1-2 TRBD1 TRBV7-2 CASSLVPEQGVHGYTF TGTGCCAGCAGCTTAGTCCCGGAACAGGGGGTTCATGGCTACACCTTC
TRBJ2-1 TRBD2 TRBV19 CASSLIPSGGTGRNEQFF TGTGCCAGTAGTCTTATCCCTAGCGGGGGGACTGGGCGCAATGAGCAGTTCTTC
TRBJ2-7 TRBD2 TRBV18 CASSPAGGGGYEQYF TGTGCCAGCTCACCCGCGGGGGGAGGGGGATACGAGCAGTACTTC
TRBJ1-1 . TRBV10-3 CAISDRVMNTEAFF TGTGCCATCAGTGATCGAGTTATGAACACTGAAGCTTTCTTT
TRBJ2-1 TRBD2 TRBV5-6 CASSLAVGGGSYNEQFF TGTGCCAGCAGCTTGGCCGTCGGCGGGGGCTCCTACAATGAGCAGTTCTTC